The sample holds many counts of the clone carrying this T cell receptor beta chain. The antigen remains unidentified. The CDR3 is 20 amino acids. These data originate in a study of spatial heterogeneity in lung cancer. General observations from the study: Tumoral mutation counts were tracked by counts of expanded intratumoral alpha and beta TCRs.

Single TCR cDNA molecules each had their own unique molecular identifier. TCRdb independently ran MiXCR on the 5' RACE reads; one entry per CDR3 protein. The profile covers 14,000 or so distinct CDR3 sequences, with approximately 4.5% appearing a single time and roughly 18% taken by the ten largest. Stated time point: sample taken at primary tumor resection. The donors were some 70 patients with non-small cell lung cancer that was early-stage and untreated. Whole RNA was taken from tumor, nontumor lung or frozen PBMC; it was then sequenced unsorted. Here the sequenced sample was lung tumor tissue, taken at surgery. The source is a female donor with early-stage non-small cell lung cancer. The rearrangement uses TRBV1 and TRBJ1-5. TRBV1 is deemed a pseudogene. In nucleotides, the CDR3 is TGCACCAGAAGTCAATCCGCTGTTCCCGACGGGGTGGTGGGGGATCAGCCCCAGCATTTT. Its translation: CTRSQSAVPDGVVGDQPQHF.